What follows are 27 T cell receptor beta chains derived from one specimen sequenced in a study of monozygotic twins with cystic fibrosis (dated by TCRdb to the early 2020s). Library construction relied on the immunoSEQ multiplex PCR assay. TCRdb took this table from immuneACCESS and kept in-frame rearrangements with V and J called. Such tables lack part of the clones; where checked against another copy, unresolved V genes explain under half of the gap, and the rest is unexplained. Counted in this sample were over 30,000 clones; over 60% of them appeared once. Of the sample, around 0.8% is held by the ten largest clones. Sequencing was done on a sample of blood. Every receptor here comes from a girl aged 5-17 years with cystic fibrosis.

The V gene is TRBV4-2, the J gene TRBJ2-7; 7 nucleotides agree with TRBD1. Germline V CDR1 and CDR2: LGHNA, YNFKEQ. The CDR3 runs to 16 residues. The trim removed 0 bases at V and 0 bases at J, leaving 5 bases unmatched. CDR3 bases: TGTGCCAGCAGCCAAGAAACAGGGGCTATCTCCTACGAGCAGTACTTC. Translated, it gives CASSQETGAISYEQYF.

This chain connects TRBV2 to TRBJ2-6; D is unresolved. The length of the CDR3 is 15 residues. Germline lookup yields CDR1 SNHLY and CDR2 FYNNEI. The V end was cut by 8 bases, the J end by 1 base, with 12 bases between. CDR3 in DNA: TGTGCCAGCCCCCCCGTGAAGTCTGGGGCCAACGTCCTGACTTTC. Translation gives CASPPVKSGANVLTF.

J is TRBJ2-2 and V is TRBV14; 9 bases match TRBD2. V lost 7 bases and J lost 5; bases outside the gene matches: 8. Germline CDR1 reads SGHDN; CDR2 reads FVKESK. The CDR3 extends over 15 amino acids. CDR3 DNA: TGTGCCAGCAAGGCTAGCGGGACCCTGACCGGGGAGCTGTTTTTT. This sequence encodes CASKASGTLTGELFF.

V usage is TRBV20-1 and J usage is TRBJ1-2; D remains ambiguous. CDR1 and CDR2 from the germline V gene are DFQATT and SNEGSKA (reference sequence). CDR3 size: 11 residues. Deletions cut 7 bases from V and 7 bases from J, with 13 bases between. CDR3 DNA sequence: TGCAGTGAGGCGAGGGCCGGTGGCTACACCTTC. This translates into CSEARAGGYTF.

The CDR3 region has the DNA TGTGCCAGCAGCGGGTGGGGCTCACAGGGAGAGCAGTTCTTC. This codes for CASSGWGSQGEQFF. J is TRBJ2-1 and V is TRBV9, with D possibly being TRBD1 (6 bases). CDR3 length: 14 amino acids. Trimming removed 3 bases from V and 10 bases from J, with 17 bases in between. The germline V gene encodes CDR1 SGDLS and CDR2 YYNGEE.

The DNA of the CDR3 is TGTGCCAGCAGTAGGGGTCAGGGCACTGAAGCTTTCTTT. Translating it yields CASSRGQGTEAFF. The chain combines TRBV6-5 with TRBJ1-1; the D gene is possibly TRBD1 (5 bases). This CDR3 contains 13 residues. V was clipped by 5 bases and J by 4 bases, with 11 bases between them. Germline values: CDR1 MNHEY, CDR2 SVGAGI.

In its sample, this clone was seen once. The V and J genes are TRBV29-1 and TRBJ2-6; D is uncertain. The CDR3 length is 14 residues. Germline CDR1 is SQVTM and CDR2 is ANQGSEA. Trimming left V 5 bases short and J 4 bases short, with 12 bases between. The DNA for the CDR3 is TGCAGCGTTCGAAAAGGGTCCGGGGCCAACGTCCTGACTTTC. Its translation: CSVRKGSGANVLTF.

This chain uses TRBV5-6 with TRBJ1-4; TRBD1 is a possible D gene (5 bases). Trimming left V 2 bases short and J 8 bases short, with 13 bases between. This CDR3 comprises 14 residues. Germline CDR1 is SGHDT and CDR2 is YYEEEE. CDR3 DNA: TGTGCCAGCAGCTTCCGGGACGGCCTGGAAAAACTGTTTTTT. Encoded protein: CASSFRDGLEKLFF.

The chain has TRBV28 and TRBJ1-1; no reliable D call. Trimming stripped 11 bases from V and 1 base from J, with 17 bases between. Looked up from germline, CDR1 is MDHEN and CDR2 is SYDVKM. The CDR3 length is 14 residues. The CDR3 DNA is TGTGCCTCGATAGGGTGGGGTTCGAACACTGAAGCTTTCTTT. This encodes CASIGWGSNTEAFF.

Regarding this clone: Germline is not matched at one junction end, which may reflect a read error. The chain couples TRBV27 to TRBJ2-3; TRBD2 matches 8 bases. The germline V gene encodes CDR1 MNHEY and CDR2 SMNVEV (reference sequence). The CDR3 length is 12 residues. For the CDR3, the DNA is TGTGCCAGCAGTCCCCATAGCGGGATGGAGCATTTT. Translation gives CASSPHSGMEHF.

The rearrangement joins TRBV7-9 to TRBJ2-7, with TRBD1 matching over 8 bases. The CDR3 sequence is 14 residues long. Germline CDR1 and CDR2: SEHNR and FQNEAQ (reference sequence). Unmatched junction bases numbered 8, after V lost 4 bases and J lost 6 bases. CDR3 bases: TGTGCCAGCAGCTATGGGACAGGCAAGCGCGAGCAGTACTTC. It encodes CASSYGTGKREQYF.

The DNA of the CDR3 is TGTGCCAGCAGTGAATGGGGGGGACAGGGAGGTTACGAGCAGTACTTC. Translated, it gives CASSEWGGQGGYEQYF. V gene TRBV25-1 combines with J gene TRBJ2-7, with 9 bases aligning to TRBD1. V shed 1 base, J shed 4 bases, and the junction held 8 bases outside the gene matches. The CDR3 consists of 16 residues. Germline CDR1 is MGHDK and CDR2 is SYGVNS.

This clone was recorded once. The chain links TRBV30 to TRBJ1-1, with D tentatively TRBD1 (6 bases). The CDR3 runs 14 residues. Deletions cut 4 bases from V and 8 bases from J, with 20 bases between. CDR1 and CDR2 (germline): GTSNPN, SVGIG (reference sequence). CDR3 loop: CAWNTLGGREEAFF. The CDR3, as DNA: TGTGCCTGGAACACACTAGGGGGGCGCGAGGAAGCTTTCTTT.

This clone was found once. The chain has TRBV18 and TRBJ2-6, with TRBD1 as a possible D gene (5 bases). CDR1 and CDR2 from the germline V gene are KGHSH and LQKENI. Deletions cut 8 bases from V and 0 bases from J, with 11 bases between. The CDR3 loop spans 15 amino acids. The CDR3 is CASHRQISGANVLTF. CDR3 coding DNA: TGTGCCAGCCATAGACAGATCTCTGGGGCCAACGTCCTGACTTTC.

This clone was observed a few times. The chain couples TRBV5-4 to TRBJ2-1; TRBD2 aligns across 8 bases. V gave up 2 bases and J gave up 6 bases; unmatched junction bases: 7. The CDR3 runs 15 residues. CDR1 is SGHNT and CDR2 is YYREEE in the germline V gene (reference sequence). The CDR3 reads CASSLGGRPGNEQFF. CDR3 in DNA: TGTGCCAGCAGCTTAGGCGGGAGGCCAGGCAATGAGCAGTTCTTC.

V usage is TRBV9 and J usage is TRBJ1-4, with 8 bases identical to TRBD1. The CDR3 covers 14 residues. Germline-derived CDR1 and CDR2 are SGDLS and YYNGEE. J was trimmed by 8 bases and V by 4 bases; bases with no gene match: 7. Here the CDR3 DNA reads TGTGCCAGCAGCACGACAGGGGTGAGCGAAAAACTGTTTTTT. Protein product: CASSTTGVSEKLFF.

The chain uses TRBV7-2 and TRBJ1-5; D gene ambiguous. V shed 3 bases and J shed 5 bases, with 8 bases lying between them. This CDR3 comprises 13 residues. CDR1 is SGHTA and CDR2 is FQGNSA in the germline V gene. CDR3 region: CASSLSRDQPQHF. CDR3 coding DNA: TGTGCCAGCAGCTTGTCCAGAGATCAGCCCCAGCATTTT.

The CDR3 reads CASSYIGGTRPCPYEQYV. CDR3 bases: TGTGCCAGCAGTTATATAGGGGGAACCCGGCCGTGCCCCTACGAGCAGTACGTC. The chain combines TRBV6-4 with TRBJ2-7; TRBD1 is a possible D gene (6 bases). Germline assignment: CDR1 MRHNA and CDR2 SNTAGT. Trimming shortened V by 5 bases and J by 2 bases, and 25 bases separated the two germline ends. The CDR3 is 18 amino acids.

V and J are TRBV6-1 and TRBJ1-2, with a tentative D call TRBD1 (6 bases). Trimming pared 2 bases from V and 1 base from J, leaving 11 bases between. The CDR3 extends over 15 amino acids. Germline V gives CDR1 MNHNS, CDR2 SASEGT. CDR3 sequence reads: CASSETGQSNYGYTF. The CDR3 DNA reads TGTGCCAGCAGTGAAACGGGACAAAGTAACTATGGCTACACCTTC.

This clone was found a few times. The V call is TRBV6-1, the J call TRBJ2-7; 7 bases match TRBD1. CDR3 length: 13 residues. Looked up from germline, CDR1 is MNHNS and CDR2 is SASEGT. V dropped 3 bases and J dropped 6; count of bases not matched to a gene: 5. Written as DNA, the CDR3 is TGTGCCAGCAGTGAGACAGGGATCGGCGAGCAGTACTTC. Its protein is CASSETGIGEQYF.

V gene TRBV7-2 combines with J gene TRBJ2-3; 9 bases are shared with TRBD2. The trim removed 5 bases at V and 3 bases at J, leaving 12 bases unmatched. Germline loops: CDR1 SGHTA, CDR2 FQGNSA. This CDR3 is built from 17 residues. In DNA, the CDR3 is TGTGCCAGCAGCCAGAAAGGGGCGGGAGGGCCAACAGATACGCAGTATTTT. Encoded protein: CASSQKGAGGPTDTQYF.

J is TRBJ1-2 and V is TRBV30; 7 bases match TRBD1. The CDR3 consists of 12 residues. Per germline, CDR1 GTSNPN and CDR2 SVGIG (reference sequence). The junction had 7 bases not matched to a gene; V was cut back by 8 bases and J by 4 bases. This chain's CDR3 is CARRGGSYGYTF. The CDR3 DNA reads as TGTGCCCGCAGGGGGGGGTCCTATGGCTACACCTTC.

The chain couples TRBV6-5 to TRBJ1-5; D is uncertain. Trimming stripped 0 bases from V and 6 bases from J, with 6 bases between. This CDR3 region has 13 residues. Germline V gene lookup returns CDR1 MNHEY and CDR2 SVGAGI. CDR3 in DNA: TGTGCCAGCAGTTACTCCTCCGCTCAGCCCCAGCATTTT. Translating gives CASSYSSAQPQHF.

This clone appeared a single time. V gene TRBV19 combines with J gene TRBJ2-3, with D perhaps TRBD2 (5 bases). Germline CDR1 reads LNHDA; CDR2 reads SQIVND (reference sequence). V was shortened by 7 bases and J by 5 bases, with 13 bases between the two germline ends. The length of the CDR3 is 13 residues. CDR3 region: CASTGVAGDTQYF. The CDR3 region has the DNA TGTGCCAGTACCGGGGTCGCCGGAGATACGCAGTATTTT.

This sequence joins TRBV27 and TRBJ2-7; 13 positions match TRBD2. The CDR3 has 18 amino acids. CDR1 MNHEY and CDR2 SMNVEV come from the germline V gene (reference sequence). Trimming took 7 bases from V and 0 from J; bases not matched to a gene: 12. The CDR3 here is CASTRFGLAGASSYEQYV. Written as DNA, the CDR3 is TGTGCCAGCACCCGATTCGGACTAGCGGGAGCCTCCTCCTACGAGCAGTACGTC.

This chain's CDR3 is CASTLASANTGELFF. The CDR3 coding sequence is TGTGCCAGCACACTAGCGTCAGCGAACACCGGGGAGCTGTTTTTT. The chain uses TRBV7-9 and TRBJ2-2; 7 nucleotides line up with TRBD2. J was trimmed by 0 bases and V by 7 bases; bases with no gene match: 5. Germline values: CDR1 SEHNR, CDR2 FQNEAQ (reference sequence). This CDR3 comprises 15 residues.

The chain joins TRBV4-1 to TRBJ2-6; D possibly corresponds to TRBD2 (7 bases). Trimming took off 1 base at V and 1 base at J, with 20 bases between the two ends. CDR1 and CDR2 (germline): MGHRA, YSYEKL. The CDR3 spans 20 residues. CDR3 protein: CASSQVGGAGDWSGANVLTF. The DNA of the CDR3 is TGCGCCAGCAGCCAAGTTGGGGGGGCAGGGGATTGGTCTGGGGCCAACGTCCTGACTTTC.